A few counts support the clone carrying this T cell receptor (beta chain). The antigen is undetermined. This sample was included in a study of identical twins. Study-level results: Shared out-of-frame alpha sequences (those common to twins) showed excess low generation probability.

A universal primer site came from template switching; cDNA carried unique molecular identifiers. TCRdb processed the 5' RACE reads anew with MiXCR; each CDR3 protein has one entry. The sample contains under 250,000 distinct CDR3 sequences, 7.5% of which appear only once. Germline V gene sequence: CDR1 MGHRA, CDR2 YSYEKL. The CDR3 length is 13 residues. V was shortened by 4 bases and J by 5 bases, with 11 bases between the two germline ends. This sample also appeared in a second study, on yellow fever vaccine responses in identical twins.

The specimen sequenced was memory (CD45RO+) T cells sorted from blood. The chain combines TRBV4-1 with TRBJ1-2; D unclear. The receptor was isolated from a woman aged 18-29 years in good health. The CDR3 DNA reads as TGCGCCAGCAGCCCCGCAACCCCTTATGGCTACACCTTC. It encodes CASSPATPYGYTF.